The following is a T cell receptor beta chain sequence with its context. The data belong to a study of T cell clones after liver transplantation. The table came from immunoSEQ multiplex PCR; TCRdb's copy has only in-frame clones and leaves some out. The sample shows some 75,000 clones, approximately 80% of them seen only once. Germline assignment: CDR1 SEHNR and CDR2 FQNEAQ (reference sequence). Between the trimmed V and J ends, which lost 3 bases and 6 bases, there was a span of 7 bases. The length of the CDR3 is 12 residues. The input for sequencing was CD4+ T cells from blood, taken before liver transplant. This TCR came from a human donor who received a liver transplant. The chain uses TRBV7-9 and TRBJ2-3; D gene unclear. CDR3 in amino acids: CASSLAQDTQYF. Here the CDR3 DNA reads TGTGCCAGCAGCTTGGCTCAGGATACGCAGTATTTT.